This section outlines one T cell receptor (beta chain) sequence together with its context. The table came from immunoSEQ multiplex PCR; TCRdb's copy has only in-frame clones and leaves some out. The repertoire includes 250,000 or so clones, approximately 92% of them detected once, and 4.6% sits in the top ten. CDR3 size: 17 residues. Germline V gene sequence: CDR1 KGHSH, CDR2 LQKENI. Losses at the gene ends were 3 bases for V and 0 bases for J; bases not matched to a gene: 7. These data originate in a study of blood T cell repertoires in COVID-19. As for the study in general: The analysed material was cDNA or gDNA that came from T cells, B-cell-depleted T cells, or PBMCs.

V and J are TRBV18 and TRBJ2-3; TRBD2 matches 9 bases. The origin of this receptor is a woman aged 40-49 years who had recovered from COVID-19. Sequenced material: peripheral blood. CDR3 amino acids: CASSPFRRGGSTDTQYF. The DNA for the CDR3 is TGTGCCAGCTCACCTTTCCGGCGGGGGGGGAGCACAGATACGCAGTATTTT.